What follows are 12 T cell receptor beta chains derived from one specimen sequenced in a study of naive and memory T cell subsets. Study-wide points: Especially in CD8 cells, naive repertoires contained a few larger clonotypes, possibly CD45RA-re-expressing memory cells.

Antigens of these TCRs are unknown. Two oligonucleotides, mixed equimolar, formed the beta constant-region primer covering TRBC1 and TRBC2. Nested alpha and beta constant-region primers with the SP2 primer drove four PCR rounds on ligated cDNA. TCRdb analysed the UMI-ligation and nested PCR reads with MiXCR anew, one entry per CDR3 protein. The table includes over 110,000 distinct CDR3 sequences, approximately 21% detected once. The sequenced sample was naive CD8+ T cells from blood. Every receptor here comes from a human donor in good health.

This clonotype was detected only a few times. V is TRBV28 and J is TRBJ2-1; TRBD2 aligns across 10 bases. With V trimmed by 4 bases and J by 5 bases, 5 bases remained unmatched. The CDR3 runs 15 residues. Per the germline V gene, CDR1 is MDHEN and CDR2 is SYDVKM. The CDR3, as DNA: TGTGCCAGCAGTTCCGGGACTAGCGCCGACAATGAGCAGTTCTTC. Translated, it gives CASSSGTSADNEQFF.

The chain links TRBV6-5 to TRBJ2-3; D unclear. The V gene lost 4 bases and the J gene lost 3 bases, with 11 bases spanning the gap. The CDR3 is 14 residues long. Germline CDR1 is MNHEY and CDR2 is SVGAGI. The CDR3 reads CASSFGPGTDTQYF. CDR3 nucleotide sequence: TGTGCCAGCAGTTTCGGCCCTGGGACAGATACGCAGTATTTT.

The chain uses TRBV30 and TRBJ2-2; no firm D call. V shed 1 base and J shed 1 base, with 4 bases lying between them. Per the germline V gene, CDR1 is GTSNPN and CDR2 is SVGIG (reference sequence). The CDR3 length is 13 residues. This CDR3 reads CAWSARNTGELFF. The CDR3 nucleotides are TGTGCCTGGAGTGCAAGGAACACCGGGGAGCTGTTTTTT.

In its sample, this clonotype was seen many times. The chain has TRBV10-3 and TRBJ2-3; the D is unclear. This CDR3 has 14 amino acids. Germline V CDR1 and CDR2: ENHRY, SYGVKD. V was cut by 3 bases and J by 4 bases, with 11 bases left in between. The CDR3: CAISDFGVADTQYF. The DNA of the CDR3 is TGTGCCATCAGTGATTTTGGGGTTGCAGATACGCAGTATTTT.

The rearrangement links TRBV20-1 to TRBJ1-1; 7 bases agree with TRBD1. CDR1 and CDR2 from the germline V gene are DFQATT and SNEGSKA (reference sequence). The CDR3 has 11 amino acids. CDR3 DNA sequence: TGCGGGACAGAGTTGAACACTGAAGCTTTCTTT. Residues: CGTELNTEAFF.

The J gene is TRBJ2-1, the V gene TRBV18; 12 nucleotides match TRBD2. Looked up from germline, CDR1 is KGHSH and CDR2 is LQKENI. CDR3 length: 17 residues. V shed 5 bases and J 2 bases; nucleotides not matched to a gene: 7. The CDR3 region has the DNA TGTGCCAGCTCAGCGGCGGGACTAGCGGGCACCTACAATGAGCAGTTCTTC. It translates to CASSAAGLAGTYNEQFF.

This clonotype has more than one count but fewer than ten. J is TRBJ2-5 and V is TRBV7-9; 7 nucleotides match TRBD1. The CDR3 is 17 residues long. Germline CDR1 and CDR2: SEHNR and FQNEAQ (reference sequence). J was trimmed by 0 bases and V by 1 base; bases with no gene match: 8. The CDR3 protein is CASSLDGTVRYQETQYF. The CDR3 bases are TGTGCCAGCAGCTTAGACGGGACAGTCAGGTACCAAGAGACCCAGTACTTC.

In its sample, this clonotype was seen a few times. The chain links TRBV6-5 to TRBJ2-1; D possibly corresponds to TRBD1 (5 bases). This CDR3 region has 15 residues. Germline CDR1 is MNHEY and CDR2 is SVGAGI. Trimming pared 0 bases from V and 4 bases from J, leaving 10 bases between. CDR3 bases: TGTGCCAGCAGTTACTCACAGGTTCCGTACAATGAGCAGTTCTTC. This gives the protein CASSYSQVPYNEQFF.

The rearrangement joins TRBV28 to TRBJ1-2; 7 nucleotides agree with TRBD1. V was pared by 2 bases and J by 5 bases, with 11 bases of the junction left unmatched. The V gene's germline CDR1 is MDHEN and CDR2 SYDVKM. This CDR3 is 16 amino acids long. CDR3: CASSLLNPETGYGYTF. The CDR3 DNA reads TGTGCCAGCAGTTTACTTAATCCCGAGACAGGGTATGGCTACACCTTC.

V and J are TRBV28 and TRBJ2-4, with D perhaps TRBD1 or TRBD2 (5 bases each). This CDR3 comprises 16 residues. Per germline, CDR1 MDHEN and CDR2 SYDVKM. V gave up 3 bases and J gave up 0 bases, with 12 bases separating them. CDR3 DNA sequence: TGTGCCAGCAGTTTTCGGGGCGGGCTAGCCAAAAACATTCAGTACTTC. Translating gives CASSFRGGLAKNIQYF. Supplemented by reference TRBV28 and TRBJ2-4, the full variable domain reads DVKVTQSSRYLVKRTGEKVFLECVQDMDHENMFWYRQDPGLGLRLIYFSYDVKMKEKGDIPEGYSVSREKKERFSLILESASTNQTSMYLCASSFRGGLAKNIQYFGAGTRLSVL.

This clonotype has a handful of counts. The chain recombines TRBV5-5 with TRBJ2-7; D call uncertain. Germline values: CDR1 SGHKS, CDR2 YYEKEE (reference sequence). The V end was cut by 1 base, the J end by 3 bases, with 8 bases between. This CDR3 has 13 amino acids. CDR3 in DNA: TGTGCCAGCAGCTTGAGGACCAACTACGAGCAGTACTTC. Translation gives CASSLRTNYEQYF.

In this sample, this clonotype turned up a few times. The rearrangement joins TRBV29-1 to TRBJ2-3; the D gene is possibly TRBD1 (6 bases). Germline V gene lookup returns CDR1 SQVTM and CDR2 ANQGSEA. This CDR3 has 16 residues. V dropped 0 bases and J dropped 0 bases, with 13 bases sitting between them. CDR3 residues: CSVEDHQGSSTDTQYF. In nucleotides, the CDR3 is TGCAGCGTTGAAGATCATCAGGGGTCTAGCACAGATACGCAGTATTTT.